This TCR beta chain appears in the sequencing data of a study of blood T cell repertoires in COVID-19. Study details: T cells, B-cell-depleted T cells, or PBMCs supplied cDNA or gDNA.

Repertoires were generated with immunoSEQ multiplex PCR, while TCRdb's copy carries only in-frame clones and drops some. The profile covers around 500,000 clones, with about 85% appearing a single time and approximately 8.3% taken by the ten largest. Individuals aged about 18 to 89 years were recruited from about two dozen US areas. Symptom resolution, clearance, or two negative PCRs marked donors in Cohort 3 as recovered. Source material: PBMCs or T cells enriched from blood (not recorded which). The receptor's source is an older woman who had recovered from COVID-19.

The CDR3 region has the DNA TGTGCCATCAGTGAAAGGGGTCCTAATGAAAAACTGTTTTTT. Protein product: CAISERGPNEKLFF. J is TRBJ1-4 and V is TRBV10-3; D is possibly TRBD1 (5 bases). V lost 3 bases to trimming and J lost 3 bases, with 8 bases between them. The CDR3 covers 14 residues. Germline V gives CDR1 ENHRY, CDR2 SYGVKD.